This T cell receptor (beta chain) was recorded in a study of blood T cell repertoires in COVID-19. Study-level background: Donors in the United States, Italy and Spain gave samples during acute or convalescent COVID-19. T cells, B-cell-depleted T cells, or PBMCs provided the cDNA or gDNA that served as material.

As processed by the authors: Reference gene primer amplification in the assay estimated nucleated cell counts. The repertoire was sequenced with immunoSEQ multiplex PCR; TCRdb's copy has only in-frame clones and lacks some. V, J and clone size reflect that table, while D and trimming were determined from the DNA. This sample has about 190,000 clones, with over 75% found just once. Germline CDR1 is SGHTA and CDR2 is FQGNSA. The CDR3 runs to 13 residues. V lost 10 bases and J lost 1, with 13 bases in between. The clonotype originates from a man aged 45-65 years who had recovered from COVID-19. The chain couples TRBV7-2 to TRBJ1-1, with TRBD1 as a possible D gene (5 bases). The sequencing sample was made of peripheral blood. DNA of the CDR3: TGTGCCACCCAGGGTTCAAGGAACACTGAAGCTTTCTTT. The encoded protein is CATQGSRNTEAFF.